The clone carrying this TCR beta chain was counted many times. The CDR3 length is 17 residues. The germline V gene has CDR1 MNHEY and CDR2 SMNVEV (reference sequence). Germline trimming cut 5 bases from V and 4 bases from J; bases unmatched to any gene: 10. The CDR3 regions of TCR beta were amplified from RNA transcripts. The TCR CDR3 was amplified in a first-round RT-PCR using the HTBI primer set. Via MiXCR, TCRdb re-called the multiplex PCR reads, giving one row per CDR3 protein. This table holds over 150,000 distinct CDR3 sequences, 17% found once. Newly diagnosed hyperthyroidism, duration under 2 months, in patients aged 18 to 65. Fresh peripheral blood, 10 ml, yielded the PBMCs. The data are from a study of T cells in Graves' hyperthyroidism and ophthalmopathy. The wider study: Upon initial diagnosis and before any treatment, peripheral blood was collected.

The sequence derives from a woman between 50 and 59 years old with Graves' hyperthyroidism. Sequenced: blood. The J gene is TRBJ2-6, the V gene TRBV27, with TRBD1 matching 8 bases. The CDR3 here is CASSGSTGAGGANVLTF. CDR3 nucleotides: TGTGCCAGCAGTGGATCGACAGGGGCGGGGGGGGCCAACGTCCTGACTTTC.